The 15 T cell receptor beta chains below come from one sample, sequenced in a study of T cell responses to AZD1222 COVID-19 vaccine. Produced via immunoSEQ multiplex PCR; TCRdb's table is partial and in-frame only. This table has some 180,000 clones, over 90% appearing once. The specimen comprised peripheral blood, sampled 28 days after the second AZD1222 dose. These receptor sequences come from an adult who received the AZD1222 COVID-19 vaccine.

The chain links TRBV28 to TRBJ1-6, with TRBD1 identical over 10 bases. CDR1 and CDR2 from the germline V gene are MDHEN and SYDVKM. The V segment lost 5 bases and the J segment 9 bases; nucleotides outside the gene matches: 7. CDR3 size: 15 residues. CDR3 DNA: TGTGCCAGCAGTCAATGGACAGGGGGAAGTTCACCCCTCCACTTT. Protein product: CASSQWTGGSSPLHF.

The gene calls are TRBV29-1 and TRBJ2-1, with 7 bases that match TRBD2. Germline CDR1 reads SQVTM; CDR2 reads ANQGSEA. Trimming removed 5 bases from V and 8 bases from J; junction bases left unmatched: 12. The CDR3 length is 14 residues. This CDR3 is CSVSLRLASDEQFF. CDR3 nucleotides: TGCAGCGTTTCGCTGAGACTAGCTTCCGATGAGCAGTTCTTC.

This rearrangement joins TRBV10-3 to TRBJ1-4, with 9 positions matching TRBD1. The V segment lost 0 bases and the J segment 5 bases; nucleotides outside the gene matches: 1. The germline CDR1 and CDR2 sequences are ENHRY and SYGVKD. This CDR3 contains 15 residues. The CDR3 sequence is CAISESTGGNEKLFF. CDR3 in DNA: TGTGCCATCAGTGAGTCGACAGGGGGAAATGAAAAACTGTTTTTT.

The sample holds a few counts of this clone. V usage is TRBV7-2 and J usage is TRBJ2-7, with TRBD1 matching 10 bases. The V gene's germline CDR1 is SGHTA and CDR2 FQGNSA. CDR3 size: 15 residues. V lost 2 bases and J lost 1; bases outside the gene matches: 2. Here the CDR3 DNA reads TGTGCCAGCAGCTTACAGGGACAGGGGTCCTACGAGCAGTACTTC. Its protein is CASSLQGQGSYEQYF.

The rearrangement links TRBV28 to TRBJ2-3; 14 bases agree with TRBD2. J was trimmed by 5 bases and V by 6 bases; bases with no gene match: 4. This CDR3 comprises 15 residues. The germline V gene has CDR1 MDHEN and CDR2 SYDVKM. The CDR3 protein is CASSPGLAGVDTQYF. In DNA, the CDR3 is TGTGCCAGCAGCCCGGGACTAGCGGGAGTAGATACGCAGTATTTT.

This chain uses TRBV30 with TRBJ1-6, with D uncertain. Trimming cost V 3 bases and J 13 bases, with 13 bases left between them. CDR3 length equals 12 residues. Germline loops: CDR1 GTSNPN, CDR2 SVGIG (reference sequence). The CDR3 sequence: CAWSRTAGPLHF. DNA of the CDR3: TGTGCCTGGAGCCGCACGGCCGGGCCCCTCCACTTT.

V usage is TRBV6-5 and J usage is TRBJ2-5; TRBD2 agrees at 14 bases. CDR1 is MNHEY, CDR2 SVGAGI, per germline. V lost 5 bases, J lost 6 bases, and 5 bases stayed unmatched. The CDR3 is 15 residues long. CDR3 in amino acids: CASSRGLAGGKTQYF. The CDR3 nucleotides are TGTGCCAGCAGTAGAGGACTAGCGGGGGGCAAGACCCAGTACTTC.

The chain recombines TRBV29-1 with TRBJ2-1, with unresolved D. CDR3 length: 12 amino acids. Deletions cut 6 bases from V and 9 bases from J, with 15 bases between. Germline CDR1 SQVTM, CDR2 ANQGSEA. The CDR3 is CSVARVGSEQFF. As DNA, the CDR3 is TGCAGCGTAGCAAGGGTAGGGTCTGAGCAGTTCTTC.

V is TRBV12-3 or TRBV12-4 and J is TRBJ2-7, with D unresolved. The V end was cut by 6 bases, the J end by 6 bases, with 15 bases between. The CDR3 sequence is 13 residues long. The CDR3 DNA is TGTGCCAGCAGCCCCCGACGTGCAGCCGAGCAGTACTTC. Translated: CASSPRRAAEQYF.

V is TRBV3-1 (or the pseudogene TRBV3-2) and J is TRBJ2-7, with 8 bases aligning to TRBD2. In germline, CDR1 is LGHDT, CDR2 YNNKEL (reference sequence). The junction had 6 bases not matched to a gene; V was cut back by 6 bases and J by 2 bases. This CDR3 spans 14 amino acids. Here the CDR3 DNA reads TGTGCCAGCAGTGTCGGCGGGGGGACCTACGAGCAGTACTTC. Residues: CASSVGGGTYEQYF.

The chain combines TRBV6-2 or TRBV6-3 with TRBJ2-5, with 9 bases identical to TRBD2. CDR1 is MNHEY, CDR2 SVGEGT, per germline. After removal of 2 bases from V and 1 base from J, the junction contained 8 bases not matched to a gene. This CDR3 spans 17 amino acids. This chain's CDR3 is CASSYRKQRGVQETQYF. Written as DNA, the CDR3 is TGTGCCAGCAGTTACCGCAAGCAGCGGGGGGTCCAAGAGACCCAGTACTTC.

The rearrangement uses TRBV19 and TRBJ2-7, with no clear D. CDR1 and CDR2 from the germline V gene are LNHDA and SQIVND (reference sequence). Trimming removed 5 bases from V and 6 bases from J, with 17 bases in between. CDR3 size: 14 residues. Here the CDR3 reads CASSLSGPRSEQYF. In nucleotides, the CDR3 is TGTGCCAGTAGTTTATCGGGTCCTCGCTCCGAGCAGTACTTC.

V is TRBV5-1 and J is TRBJ2-5; 10 positions match TRBD2. The junction had 12 bases not matched to a gene; V was cut back by 5 bases and J by 5 bases. Germline CDR1 reads SGHRS; CDR2 reads YFSETQ. The CDR3 runs 16 residues. The chain's CDR3 is CASSTIAGGLVETQYF. The CDR3, as DNA: TGCGCCAGCAGTACCATAGCGGGGGGCCTAGTGGAGACCCAGTACTTC.

The chain uses TRBV2 and TRBJ2-1; a possible D gene is TRBD2 (6 bases). The V gene lost 9 bases and the J gene lost 0 bases, with 15 bases spanning the gap. Germline V gene data show CDR1 as SNHLY and CDR2 as FYNNEI. This CDR3 has 15 amino acids. CDR3 sequence reads: CASGRDGGSYNEQFF. The DNA for the CDR3 is TGTGCCAGTGGGCGGGACGGGGGCTCCTACAATGAGCAGTTCTTC.

V usage is TRBV7-9 and J usage is TRBJ1-1, with D unclear. Germline values: CDR1 SEHNR, CDR2 FQNEAQ (reference sequence). The CDR3 has 12 residues. Trimming pared 5 bases from V and 7 bases from J, leaving 11 bases between. CDR3 in amino acids: CASSQDEIEAFF. The CDR3 DNA reads as TGTGCCAGCAGCCAGGACGAGATTGAAGCTTTCTTT.